A single sample gave rise to the 17 T cell receptor beta chains below, sequenced in a study of shared clonotypes between healthy human individuals. TCRdb keeps only in-frame clones here, not all; method: immunoSEQ multiplex PCR. The sample contains about 2.4 million clones, roughly 92% of which appear only once. The sequenced material came from naive CD4+ T cells sorted from blood. Subset meaning: CD45RA+ positively selected. Source of these receptors: a man aged 18 to 35 in good health.

The CDR3 nucleotides are TGCACCAGCAGTCCTATCACCGGGCCCCAGGACAATGAGCAGTTCTTC. Encoded protein: CTSSPITGPQDNEQFF. V gene TRBV1 combines with J gene TRBJ2-1. TRBV1 is a pseudogene. CDR3 length: 16 residues.

The V and J genes are TRBV5-1 and TRBJ1-6; 7 bases align to TRBD1. Germline assignment: CDR1 SGHRS and CDR2 YFSETQ. The CDR3 covers 15 residues. V shed 5 bases and J 5 bases; nucleotides not matched to a gene: 7. This chain's CDR3 is CASRGGTANNSPLHF. CDR3 nucleotide sequence: TGCGCCAGCAGGGGGGGGACAGCCAATAATTCACCCCTCCACTTT.

This sequence joins TRBV9 and TRBJ1-4; D is undetermined. This CDR3 is 16 amino acids long. Per the germline V gene, CDR1 is SGDLS and CDR2 is YYNGEE. Trimming took off 3 bases at V and 2 bases at J, with 14 bases between the two ends. CDR3 in amino acids: CASSGPSPGTNEKLFF. DNA of the CDR3: TGTGCCAGCAGCGGACCCTCGCCGGGGACTAATGAAAAACTGTTTTTT.

Turning to this clone: Other DNA sequences in this specimen translate into the identical CDR3. The chain couples TRBV7-9 to TRBJ1-1; maybe TRBD1 (5 bases). Trimming left V 3 bases short and J 5 bases short, with 13 bases between. This CDR3 is built from 14 residues. Germline CDR1 and CDR2: SEHNR and FQNEAQ (reference sequence). This CDR3 is CASSFTGGGTEAFF. The DNA of the CDR3 is TGTGCCAGCAGCTTCACCGGGGGAGGAACTGAAGCTTTCTTT.

The rearrangement links TRBV5-1 to TRBJ1-1; 7 positions match TRBD1. V was clipped by 1 base and J by 6 bases; unmatched bases: 6. The germline V gene encodes CDR1 SGHRS and CDR2 YFSETQ. This CDR3 has 14 residues. CDR3 sequence reads: CASSLTGVLAEAFF. The DNA of the CDR3 is TGCGCCAGCAGCTTGACAGGGGTTTTGGCTGAAGCTTTCTTT. The variable domain in full, completed from reference TRBV5-1 and TRBJ1-1, reads KAGVTQTPRYLIKTRGQQVTLSCSPISGHRSVSWYQQTPGQGLQFLFEYFSETQRNKGNFPGRFSGRQFSNSRSEMNVSTLELGDSALYLCASSLTGVLAEAFFGQGTRLTVV.

The rearrangement uses TRBV6-6 and TRBJ1-5, with 10 positions matching TRBD1. V lost 6 bases, J lost 4 bases, and 3 bases stayed unmatched. CDR1 is MNHNY, CDR2 SVGAGI, per germline (reference sequence). CDR3 length equals 14 residues. The CDR3 loop reads CASRGQGLNQPQHF. The CDR3 DNA reads TGTGCCAGCAGGGGACAGGGGTTGAATCAGCCCCAGCATTTT.

Regarding this clone: This specimen includes other DNA sequences encoding the same CDR3. This sequence joins TRBV5-4 and TRBJ2-2; D is possibly TRBD1 (6 bases). The CDR3 runs 15 residues. V lost 1 base and J 1 base, leaving 8 bases between the germline ends. Germline V gene lookup returns CDR1 SGHNT and CDR2 YYREEE (reference sequence). The CDR3 coding sequence is TGTGCCAGCAGCTTGACAGGGCTGAACACCGGGGAGCTGTTTTTT. This translates into CASSLTGLNTGELFF.

The chain recombines TRBV28 with TRBJ1-2; D ambiguous. Germline CDR1 reads MDHEN; CDR2 reads SYDVKM. Trimming pared 10 bases from V and 4 bases from J, leaving 25 bases between. The CDR3 sequence is 16 residues long. CDR3 sequence: CAIDLPLAGFGYGYTF. The DNA of the CDR3 is TGTGCCATTGACCTCCCCCTGGCGGGGTTTGGCTATGGCTACACCTTC.

V usage is TRBV6-1 and J usage is TRBJ1-1; D perhaps matches TRBD1 (5 bases). This CDR3 is built from 17 residues. In germline, CDR1 is MNHNS, CDR2 SASEGT. V was shortened by 4 bases and J by 3 bases, with 21 bases between the two germline ends. The CDR3 loop reads CASSGRVGAPGDTEAFF. In DNA form, the CDR3 reads TGTGCCAGCAGTGGGAGAGTAGGGGCCCCCGGGGACACTGAAGCTTTCTTT.

The gene calls are TRBV6-5 and TRBJ2-7; TRBD2 agrees at 9 bases. The J segment lost 2 bases and the V segment lost 5 bases, leaving 7 bases of the junction unmatched. Germline V gene data show CDR1 as MNHEY and CDR2 as SVGAGI. CDR3 size: 15 residues. CDR3 amino acids: CASSPRTSVPYEQYF. DNA of the CDR3: TGTGCCAGCAGTCCTAGGACTAGCGTACCCTACGAGCAGTACTTC.

V and J are TRBV6-1 and TRBJ2-3; no clear D. Germline-derived CDR1 and CDR2 are MNHNS and SASEGT. The V and J ends lost 6 bases and 2 bases respectively, with 12 bases between them. CDR3 length: 14 residues. Here the CDR3 DNA reads TGTGCCAGCAGCGTCCAATTACCCACAGATACGCAGTATTTT. Its translation is CASSVQLPTDTQYF.

The rearrangement uses TRBV21-1 and TRBJ1-1. TRBV21-1 has pseudogene status. The CDR3 extends over 14 amino acids. The CDR3 here is CASSKYGGNTEAFF. The CDR3 DNA reads TGTGCCAGCAGCAAATACGGGGGCAACACTGAAGCTTTCTTT.

With regard to this clone: Other DNA sequences of this sample code for an identical CDR3. V and J are TRBV7-2 and TRBJ1-5; no firm D call. V was trimmed by 3 bases and J by 0 bases, leaving 3 bases between them. CDR1 SGHTA and CDR2 FQGNSA come from the germline V gene. The CDR3 is 13 amino acids. The CDR3 protein is CASSFRSNQPQHF. In DNA form, the CDR3 reads TGTGCCAGCAGCTTCCGTAGCAATCAGCCCCAGCATTTT. Full variable domain (rest looked up from reference TRBV7-2 and TRBJ1-5): GAGVSQSPSNKVTEKGKDVELRCDPISGHTALYWYRQSLGQGLEFLIYFQGNSAPDKSGLPSDRFSAERTGGSVSTLTIQRTQQEDSAVYLCASSFRSNQPQHFGDGTRLSIL.

The chain uses TRBV12-2 and TRBJ2-5. TRBV12-2 is labeled a pseudogene. The CDR3 is 14 amino acids. Here the CDR3 reads CASRYRDGKETQYF. The CDR3 DNA reads TGTGCAAGTCGCTACCGGGACGGAAAAGAGACCCAGTACTTC.

A word on this clone: The same CDR3 is also encoded by other DNA sequences in this sample. The rearrangement links TRBV2 to TRBJ2-7, with TRBD1 matching over 10 bases. V trimming: 4 bases; J trimming: 4 bases; junction bases outside the gene matches: 4. CDR3 size: 14 residues. Germline CDR1 SNHLY, CDR2 FYNNEI. The CDR3 here is CASSVDRGLYEQYF. DNA of the CDR3: TGTGCCAGCAGTGTGGACAGGGGGTTGTACGAGCAGTACTTC.

V is TRBV5-1 and J is TRBJ2-4, with D possibly TRBD1 on 5 matching bases. The CDR3 is 15 residues long. CDR1 and CDR2 from the germline V gene are SGHRS and YFSETQ. The V end lost 4 bases, the J end lost 1 base, and 12 bases lay between the germline ends. The CDR3 DNA sequence: TGCGCCAGCAGCCTTATGGCAGGGGCCAAAAACATTCAGTACTTC. Its protein product is CASSLMAGAKNIQYF.

On this clone itself: Other DNA sequences in this sample translate to the same CDR3. The rearrangement links TRBV28 to TRBJ2-2; D might be TRBD2 (6 bases). The V and J ends lost 2 bases and 5 bases respectively, with 9 bases between them. The CDR3 sequence is 14 residues long. Per the germline V gene, CDR1 is MDHEN and CDR2 is SYDVKM. CDR3 in amino acids: CASSLPGGTGELFF. CDR3 in DNA: TGTGCCAGCAGTTTACCTGGAGGGACCGGGGAGCTGTTTTTT.